A selection of T cell receptor beta chains follows, all from one sample in a study of blood T cell repertoires in COVID-19. Data came from immunoSEQ multiplex PCR; TCRdb stores just in-frame clones and leaves some out. This sample has some 220,000 clones, with about 86% found just once. Sequences were obtained from peripheral blood. These receptors all come from a woman aged 25 to 45 who had recovered from COVID-19. Both conserved end residues are part of each CDR3. The D gene is left open where the match is weak. For some rows the clone size is stated as once, few or many, or as a class when expanded; others skip it.

J gene | D gene | clone size | V gene | CDR3 protein | CDR3 DNA
TRBJ1-1 | . | large | TRBV7-9 | CASRRGGTEAFF | TGTGCCAGCAGACGAGGGGGAACTGAAGCTTTCTTT
TRBJ1-2 | TRBD1 | . | TRBV14 | CASSPTHTGGVRGYTF | TGTGCCAGCAGCCCCACACACACAGGGGGCGTTCGTGGCTACACCTTC
TRBJ1-2 | . | once | TRBV28 | CASSLSRVFSYGYTF | TGTGCCAGCAGTTTATCCCGGGTGTTTAGCTATGGCTACACCTTC
TRBJ1-3 | TRBD1 | . | TRBV18 | CASSPLGQGNGNTIYF | TGTGCCAGCTCACCTTTAGGACAGGGGAACGGAAACACCATATATTTT
TRBJ2-7 | TRBD2 | . | TRBV2 | CASSFSGLAGLLTRKYF | TGTGCCAGCAGTTTCTCGGGACTAGCGGGACTTCTAACTAGGAAGTACTTC
TRBJ1-1 | . | . | TRBV6-5 | CASSYSRANTEAFF | TGTGCCAGCAGTTACTCCAGGGCGAACACTGAAGCTTTCTTT
TRBJ2-5 | . | . | TRBV7-9 | CASRLLNAGETQYF | TGTGCCAGCAGGTTACTAAATGCCGGAGAGACCCAGTACTTC
TRBJ2-5 | . | . | TRBV5-8 | CASSLLETQYF | TGTGCCAGCAGCTTGCTGGAGACCCAGTACTTC
TRBJ2-7 | TRBD2 | few | TRBV12-3/TRBV12-4 | CASSWEGTYEQYF | TGTGCCAGCAGTTGGGAGGGAACCTACGAGCAGTACTTC
TRBJ2-1 | . | few | TRBV15 | CATSRDLARTTFYNEQFF | TGTGCCACCAGCAGAGATTTAGCGAGGACTACCTTCTACAATGAGCAGTTCTTC
TRBJ2-2 | TRBD2 | . | TRBV30 | CAWSGLAGVGTGELFF | TGTGCCTGGAGTGGGCTAGCGGGAGTAGGGACCGGGGAGCTGTTTTTT
TRBJ1-2 | TRBD1 | . | TRBV7-9 | CASSQGGRFYGYTF | TGTGCCAGCAGCCAGGGGGGTCGGTTCTATGGCTACACCTTC
TRBJ2-1 | TRBD1 | . | TRBV9 | CASSVESDRGWDNEQFF | TGTGCCAGCAGCGTAGAGTCGGACAGGGGGTGGGACAATGAGCAGTTCTTC
TRBJ1-2 | . | . | TRBV5-1 | CASSFRDTHGGGYTF | TGCGCCAGCAGCTTCCGGGACACTCATGGGGGTGGCTACACCTTC
TRBJ2-5 | . | . | TRBV29-1 | CSVGVKETQYF | TGCAGCGTTGGCGTCAAAGAGACCCAGTACTTC
TRBJ2-7 | . | few | TRBV28 | CASSHKYEQYF | TGTGCCAGCAGTCACAAGTACGAGCAGTACTTC
TRBJ2-5 | TRBD1 | . | TRBV20-1 | CSVVTGKTQYF | TGCAGTGTCGTGACAGGGAAGACCCAGTACTTC
TRBJ2-1 | TRBD2 | . | TRBV24-1 | CATSDLQKAGDRHEQFF | TGTGCCACCAGTGATTTGCAAAAAGCGGGAGATCGCCATGAGCAGTTCTTC
TRBJ1-6 | TRBD1 | . | TRBV7-2 | CASSLQGSNSPLHF | TGTGCCAGCAGCCTACAGGGGAGTAATTCACCCCTCCACTTT
TRBJ2-1 | TRBD2 | . | TRBV5-4 | CASSHPSGNYNEQFF | TGTGCCAGCAGTCACCCTAGCGGGAATTACAATGAGCAGTTCTTC
TRBJ1-4 | . | . | TRBV4-1 | CASTTRPPNARTDYNEKLFF | TGCGCCAGCACCACAAGACCCCCTAACGCCCGGACAGATTATAATGAAAAACTGTTTTTT
TRBJ2-5 | TRBD2 | . | TRBV29-1 | CSVRGASGPQETQYF | TGCAGCGTTCGGGGGGCTAGCGGGCCCCAAGAGACCCAGTACTTC
TRBJ1-1 | . | . | TRBV5-1 | CASSPGGEAFF | TGCGCCAGCAGCCCGGGGGGAGAAGCTTTCTTT
TRBJ2-3 | TRBD2 | . | TRBV30 | CAWRLLGLAGTDTQYF | TGTGCCTGGCGCCTCCTGGGACTAGCGGGCACAGATACGCAGTATTTT
TRBJ2-5 | . | . | TRBV9 | CASSVSGAGETQYF | TGTGCCAGCAGCGTATCCGGGGCGGGGGAGACCCAGTACTTC
TRBJ2-3 | TRBD2 | . | TRBV7-3 | CASSLGLGGTDTQYF | TGTGCCAGCAGCTTAGGACTAGGGGGCACAGATACGCAGTATTTT